The 28 T cell receptor beta chains given below trace back to one sample, sequenced in a study of blood T cell repertoires in COVID-19. Repertoires were generated with immunoSEQ multiplex PCR, while TCRdb's copy carries only in-frame clones and drops some. The data contain approximately 140,000 clones, about nine tenths of them singletons. Sequenced: peripheral blood. The receptor set was obtained from a woman aged 55-70 years with active or convalescent COVID-19.

This rearrangement joins TRBV5-6 to TRBJ2-7, with 9 bases aligning to TRBD2. The V and J ends lost 0 bases and 2 bases, in that order; junction bases with no gene match: 6. This CDR3 is 16 amino acids long. Looked up from germline, CDR1 is SGHDT and CDR2 is YYEEEE. CDR3: CASSLALAGPPYEQYF. The CDR3 nucleotides are TGTGCCAGCAGCTTGGCCCTAGCGGGACCTCCCTACGAGCAGTACTTC.

This chain connects TRBV6-2 or TRBV6-3 to TRBJ1-5; the D gene is possibly TRBD1 (6 bases). The germline gives CDR1 MNHEY, CDR2 SVGEGT. This CDR3 has 13 residues. V shed 3 bases and J shed 7 bases, with 10 bases lying between them. The CDR3 reads CASSYRTVQPQHF. CDR3 nucleotide sequence: TGTGCCAGCAGTTATCGGACAGTCCAGCCCCAGCATTTT.

V gene TRBV15 combines with J gene TRBJ2-5; D may be TRBD2 (8 bases). Germline CDR1 and CDR2: LNHNV and YYDKDF (reference sequence). Deletions cut 4 bases from V and 4 bases from J, with 22 bases between. The CDR3 totals 17 residues. CDR3 amino acids: CATSTPPGGAGGETQYF. The CDR3 coding sequence is TGTGCCACCAGCACCCCCCCGGGGGGGGCAGGGGGAGAGACCCAGTACTTC.

The chain couples TRBV5-4 to TRBJ1-6, with 8 bases aligning to TRBD1. The germline gives CDR1 SGHNT, CDR2 YYREEE (reference sequence). The ends lost 0 bases at V and 0 bases at J; junction bases unmatched: 8. The CDR3 length is 19 residues. The CDR3: CASSLDVGQEGSYNSPLHF. The CDR3 region has the DNA TGTGCCAGCAGCTTGGACGTGGGACAGGAGGGCTCCTATAATTCACCCCTCCACTTT.

The chain combines TRBV7-2 with TRBJ1-2, with 10 bases identical to TRBD1. Germline values: CDR1 SGHTA, CDR2 FQGNSA. CDR3 length equals 14 residues. V dropped 5 bases and J dropped 4; count of bases not matched to a gene: 4. The CDR3 DNA follows: TGTGCCAGCAGCGTGGACAGGGGGAGCTATGGCTACACCTTC. Protein sequence: CASSVDRGSYGYTF.

The rearrangement links TRBV19 to TRBJ2-2; a possible D gene is TRBD2 (6 bases). The CDR3 has 14 amino acids. The V end was cut by 5 bases, the J end by 4 bases, with 11 bases between. Looked up from germline, CDR1 is LNHDA and CDR2 is SQIVND (reference sequence). The CDR3 region is CASSGRGGTGELFF. CDR3 DNA: TGTGCCAGTAGTGGTAGGGGAGGCACCGGGGAGCTGTTTTTT.

This clone showed up just once. The chain carries TRBV19 and TRBJ2-5; perhaps TRBD2 as D (6 bases). Germline V lookup: CDR1 LNHDA, CDR2 SQIVND (reference sequence). The CDR3 contains 11 residues. V was cut by 6 bases and J by 5 bases, with 7 bases left in between. In nucleotides, the CDR3 is TGTGCCAGTAGGGGGAGGGAGACCCAGTACTTC. Its translation is CASRGRETQYF.

The chain recombines TRBV7-2 with TRBJ2-5; the D gene is possibly TRBD2 (7 bases). V lost 1 base and J 4 bases, leaving 13 bases between the germline ends. Per the germline V gene, CDR1 is SGHTA and CDR2 is FQGNSA. This CDR3 has 15 amino acids. The CDR3 coding sequence is TGTGCCAGCAGCTTAGTGGGGGGGCAATTAGAGACCCAGTACTTC. It yields the protein CASSLVGGQLETQYF.

The rearrangement joins TRBV18 to TRBJ1-1; 7 nucleotides align to TRBD1. The germline gives CDR1 KGHSH, CDR2 LQKENI. The V and J ends lost 4 bases and 3 bases, in that order; junction bases with no gene match: 5. The CDR3 is 14 residues long. The CDR3 coding sequence is TGTGCCAGCTCACGACAGGGAAGCCACACTGAAGCTTTCTTT. This translates into CASSRQGSHTEAFF.

The chain joins TRBV30 to TRBJ2-3; possible D gene TRBD2, 6 bases. This CDR3 comprises 14 residues. CDR1 and CDR2 from the germline V gene are GTSNPN and SVGIG (reference sequence). V was shortened by 2 bases and J by 6 bases, with 15 bases between the two germline ends. This CDR3 is CAWSTGTSMDTQYF. In DNA, the CDR3 is TGTGCCTGGAGTACCGGGACTTCAATGGATACGCAGTATTTT.

This clone has only one observation. Germline and junction disagree at one end, which may indicate a read error. The V call is TRBV9, the J call TRBJ2-3; D gene unclear. The CDR3 is made up of 14 amino acids. Germline CDR1 reads SGDLS; CDR2 reads YYNGEE. In DNA form, the CDR3 reads TGTGCCAGCAGCGCCGAAGGCGGCACGGATACGCAGTATTTT. Amino acid sequence: CASSAEGGTDTQYF.

The chain joins TRBV7-9 to TRBJ1-2; tentatively, D is TRBD1 (6 bases). The CDR3 totals 15 residues. Trimming took off 11 bases at V and 0 bases at J, with 19 bases between the two ends. Germline CDR1 SEHNR, CDR2 FQNEAQ (reference sequence). In DNA form, the CDR3 reads TGTGCCGGAGGGGGGAGGGACCCTACTAACTATGGCTACACCTTC. Translated: CAGGGRDPTNYGYTF.

The chain is built from TRBV5-6 and TRBJ1-2, with a possible D match to TRBD1 (6 bases). The CDR3 runs to 14 residues. V lost 4 bases and J lost 4, with 14 bases in between. Germline assignment: CDR1 SGHDT and CDR2 YYEEEE. CDR3: CASSGNRVSYGYTF. The CDR3 DNA is TGTGCCAGCAGCGGAAACAGGGTCAGCTATGGCTACACCTTC.

The chain combines TRBV7-2 with TRBJ2-3, with 9 bases lining up with TRBD2. The CDR3 is made up of 15 amino acids. Trimming cost V 3 bases and J 1 base; bases outside gene matches: 2. The germline V gene has CDR1 SGHTA and CDR2 FQGNSA. The CDR3 protein is CASSFLAGGTDTQYF. In DNA form, the CDR3 reads TGTGCCAGCAGCTTTTTAGCGGGAGGCACAGATACGCAGTATTTT.

This clone has just a few counts. The chain employs TRBV6-6 and TRBJ1-5; perhaps TRBD1 as D (6 bases). The germline V and J ends were trimmed by 5 bases and 10 bases, with 18 bases remaining between them. CDR1 is MNHNY, CDR2 SVGAGI, per germline (reference sequence). This CDR3 spans 14 amino acids. For the CDR3, the DNA is TGTGCCAGCAGTGCTCAGGGGACCAAGGACCCCCAGCATTTT. Protein: CASSAQGTKDPQHF.

This clone was seen a single time. The chain uses TRBV5-1 and TRBJ2-5, with TRBD1 identical over 10 bases. Germline V lookup: CDR1 SGHRS, CDR2 YFSETQ. V shed 5 bases and J 3 bases; nucleotides not matched to a gene: 10. CDR3 size: 16 residues. For the CDR3, the DNA is TGCGCCAGCAGTTCCCCGGGACAGGGGTTGGAAGAGACCCAGTACTTC. The encoded protein is CASSSPGQGLEETQYF.

The genes are TRBV7-2 and TRBJ1-1, with 7 bases lining up with TRBD1. Trimming removed 6 bases from V and 1 base from J; junction bases left unmatched: 2. CDR3 length equals 13 residues. CDR1 SGHTA and CDR2 FQGNSA come from the germline V gene. CDR3 DNA sequence: TGTGCCAGCAGTTGGACAGGGAACACTGAAGCTTTCTTT. Translating gives CASSWTGNTEAFF. The full variable domain, with the rest looked up from reference TRBV7-2 and TRBJ1-1, is GAGVSQSPSNKVTEKGKDVELRCDPISGHTALYWYRQSLGQGLEFLIYFQGNSAPDKSGLPSDRFSAERTGGSVSTLTIQRTQQEDSAVYLCASSWTGNTEAFFGQGTRLTVV.

This clone appeared a single time. The genes are TRBV6-5 and TRBJ1-2; 8 bases fit TRBD1. The CDR3 has 15 amino acids. J was trimmed by 7 bases and V by 1 base; bases with no gene match: 8. The germline V gene has CDR1 MNHEY and CDR2 SVGAGI. This CDR3 reads CASSYLSQGASGYTF. CDR3 DNA sequence: TGTGCCAGCAGTTACTTAAGTCAGGGGGCCAGTGGCTACACCTTC.

J is TRBJ2-3 and V is TRBV14; 12 bases agree with TRBD2. The CDR3 covers 15 residues. V lost 6 bases, J lost 9 bases, and 10 bases stayed unmatched. The germline gives CDR1 SGHDN, CDR2 FVKESK. CDR3 DNA sequence: TGTGCCAGCAGTTCGACTAGCGGGGGATCCTCCACGCAGTATTTT. Protein: CASSSTSGGSSTQYF.

In this sample, this clone turned up a few times. The rearrangement uses TRBV10-3 and TRBJ1-2; D remains ambiguous. The germline V gene encodes CDR1 ENHRY and CDR2 SYGVKD. The CDR3 extends over 15 amino acids. V was pared by 1 base and J by 3 bases, with 12 bases between. CDR3 region: CAISELEGYYYGYTF. The CDR3 bases are TGTGCCATCAGTGAGTTGGAGGGTTACTACTATGGCTACACCTTC.

A few counts support this clone. The V gene is TRBV10-1, the J gene TRBJ2-2; 8 bases map to TRBD2. This CDR3 spans 14 amino acids. The trim removed 10 bases at V and 1 base at J, leaving 5 bases unmatched. Germline lookup yields CDR1 WNHNN and CDR2 SYGVQD (reference sequence). The CDR3 protein is CATTGGQNTGELFF. The CDR3 DNA follows: TGCGCCACCACGGGGGGGCAGAACACCGGGGAGCTGTTTTTT.

This chain links TRBV5-1 with TRBJ1-4; TRBD1 might be the D (6 bases). Trimming took off 0 bases at V and 5 bases at J, with 11 bases between the two ends. This CDR3 region has 15 residues. Germline loops: CDR1 SGHRS, CDR2 YFSETQ. The CDR3 sequence: CASSLEGTYNEKLFF. As DNA, the CDR3 is TGCGCCAGCAGCTTGGAGGGGACATACAATGAAAAACTGTTTTTT.

V gene TRBV9 combines with J gene TRBJ2-1; 11 bases map to TRBD2. Unmatched junction bases numbered 1, after V lost 4 bases and J lost 4 bases. The CDR3 totals 14 residues. Germline V CDR1 and CDR2: SGDLS, YYNGEE. CDR3 sequence reads: CASSPSGGYNEQFF. The DNA of the CDR3 is TGTGCCAGCAGCCCTAGCGGGGGGTACAATGAGCAGTTCTTC.

This clone was counted a few times. The chain has TRBV14 and TRBJ1-1; tentatively, D is TRBD1 (5 bases). There are 13 residues in the CDR3. V lost 0 bases, J lost 11 bases, and 13 bases lay in between. Germline V CDR1 and CDR2: SGHDN, FVKESK. CDR3 sequence (DNA): TGTGCCAGCAGCCAAGATTTTGGAGGGGTTGCTTTCTTT. Its protein product is CASSQDFGGVAFF.

The rearrangement joins TRBV27 to TRBJ1-2, with 9 nucleotides matching TRBD1. CDR3 length: 17 amino acids. Germline loops: CDR1 MNHEY, CDR2 SMNVEV (reference sequence). The ends lost 0 bases at V and 6 bases at J; junction bases unmatched: 11. The CDR3 is CASSLSGQGTPLDGYTF. DNA for the CDR3: TGTGCCAGCAGTTTATCCGGACAGGGGACCCCCCTGGATGGCTACACCTTC.

The chain joins TRBV11-2 to TRBJ1-2; 7 bases are shared with TRBD1. The CDR3 extends over 15 amino acids. The trim removed 1 base at V and 1 base at J, leaving 3 bases unmatched. Germline V lookup: CDR1 SGHAT, CDR2 FQNNGV. DNA for the CDR3: TGTGCCAGCAGCTTAGGGACAGGCCGTAACTATGGCTACACCTTC. Amino acid sequence: CASSLGTGRNYGYTF.

This chain links TRBV12-5 with TRBJ1-2, with 10 nucleotides matching TRBD1. J lost 8 bases, V lost 6 bases, and 9 bases had no gene match. The CDR3 is made up of 14 amino acids. In germline, CDR1 is LGHNT, CDR2 FRNRAP. The DNA for the CDR3 is TGTGCTAGTGGGACCAGACAGGGGGCGGCGGGCTACACCTTC. This sequence encodes CASGTRQGAAGYTF.

CDR3 DNA sequence: TGTGCCAGCAGCGTAGAGGCAGGGAGGAAAACTGAAGCTTTCTTT. It codes for CASSVEAGRKTEAFF. The chain employs TRBV9 and TRBJ1-1; maybe TRBD1 (5 bases). The V gene lost 0 bases and the J gene lost 5 bases, with 14 bases spanning the gap. This CDR3 is built from 15 residues. Germline assignment: CDR1 SGDLS and CDR2 YYNGEE.